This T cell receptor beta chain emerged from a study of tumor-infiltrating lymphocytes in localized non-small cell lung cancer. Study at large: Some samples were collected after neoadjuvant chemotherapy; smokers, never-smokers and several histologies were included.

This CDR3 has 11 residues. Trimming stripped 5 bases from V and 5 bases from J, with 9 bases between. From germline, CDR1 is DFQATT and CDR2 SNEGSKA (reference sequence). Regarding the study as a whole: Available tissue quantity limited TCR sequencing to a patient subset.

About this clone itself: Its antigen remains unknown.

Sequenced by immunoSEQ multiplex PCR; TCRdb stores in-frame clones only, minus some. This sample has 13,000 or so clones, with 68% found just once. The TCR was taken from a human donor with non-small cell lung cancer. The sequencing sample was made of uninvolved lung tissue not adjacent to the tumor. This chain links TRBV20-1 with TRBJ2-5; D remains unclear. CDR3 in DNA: TGCAGTGCTTCTTACCGGGAGACCCAGTACTTC. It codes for CSASYRETQYF.